This T cell receptor beta chain was obtained from a study of CD8+ T cells in alopecia areata. Study results and limitations: Affected lesional scalp, above all in alopecia totalis/universalis, was more clonal than normal scalp. Among the cells sequenced in scalp samples are also the resident alphabeta T cells of normal skin. Patients showed less clear TCR sequence sharing than mice, possibly partly because of HLA diversity.

The germline V gene has CDR1 SGDLS and CDR2 YYNGEE. With 6 bases removed from V and 4 bases from J, the gap between germline ends came to 16 bases. This CDR3 has 14 residues. Sequencing relied on a cDNA template that was reverse transcribed from extracted RNA. The table came from immunoSEQ multiplex PCR; TCRdb's copy has only in-frame clones and leaves some out. The data hold about 200,000 clones, with 45% to 70% observed a single time. Notes on this clone: Its antigen is not identified.

The receptor was derived from a human donor in good health. The chain is built from TRBV9 and TRBJ1-1; D might be TRBD1 (5 bases). The specimen was CD8+ T cells sorted from blood. CDR3 region: CASTRGSLPTEAFF. The CDR3 DNA reads TGTGCCAGCACCCGGGGCAGCCTCCCCACTGAAGCTTTCTTT.